Following are 7 T cell receptor beta chains from one sample sequenced in a study of cytomegalovirus exposure and HLA in healthy donors. PCR involved 60 Vbeta and 13 Jbeta primers. Libraries were prepared by immunoSEQ multiplex PCR; TCRdb keeps only in-frame clonotypes and omits some of them. The data contain under 200,000 clones, approximately 85% of them seen just once; the ten biggest clones take up almost 9.5%. The specimen sequenced was PBMCs. All receptors derive from a man between 18 and 29 years old in good health and CMV-seropositive.

This clone turned up a few times. The rearrangement uses TRBV13 and TRBJ1-1; 7 bases are a match to TRBD1. Germline values: CDR1 PRHDT, CDR2 FYEKMQ (reference sequence). After removal of 5 bases from V and 9 bases from J, the junction contained 3 bases not matched to a gene. There are 11 residues in the CDR3. CDR3 residues: CASSLGQKAFF. DNA of the CDR3: TGTGCCAGCAGCCTGGGACAGAAAGCTTTCTTT.

This clone appeared once. As DNA, the CDR3 is TGTGCCACCAGACTAGCGGGGACAAGCACAGATACGCAGTATTTT. Amino acids: CATRLAGTSTDTQYF. V and J are TRBV15 and TRBJ2-3; TRBD2 matches at 10 bases. Germline CDR1 reads LNHNV; CDR2 reads YYDKDF (reference sequence). The CDR3 loop spans 15 amino acids. V shed 6 bases, J shed 0 bases, and the junction held 3 bases outside the gene matches.

This rearrangement joins TRBV25-1 to TRBJ2-5; the match to TRBD1 covers 8 bases. The better agreement between TRBJ2-7 and the DNA end casts doubt on the J call. The CDR3 totals 13 residues. Per germline, CDR1 MGHDK and CDR2 SYGVNS. CDR3 sequence (DNA): TGTGCCAGCAGGGGACAGGTAGCCTACGAGCAGTACTTC. Translation: CASRGQVAYEQYF.

This chain uses TRBV7-2 with TRBJ2-1; 7 positions match TRBD1. Trimming took 5 bases from V and 4 from J; bases not matched to a gene: 14. The CDR3 is 17 amino acids. Germline V gene sequence: CDR1 SGHTA, CDR2 FQGNSA. The CDR3 bases are TGTGCCAGCAGCAGTCTGGCCCGGGGACAGACTTACAATGAGCAGTTCTTC. It yields the protein CASSSLARGQTYNEQFF.

This chain links TRBV2 with TRBJ2-5; possible D gene TRBD1, 5 bases. Trimming took off 5 bases at V and 0 bases at J, with 7 bases between the two ends. CDR3 length: 13 amino acids. Germline V CDR1 and CDR2: SNHLY, FYNNEI. This chain's CDR3 is CASSSGYQETQYF. For the CDR3, the DNA is TGTGCCAGCAGTTCAGGGTACCAAGAGACCCAGTACTTC.

The chain has TRBV11-2 and TRBJ2-7, with 8 bases aligning to TRBD1. The length of the CDR3 is 15 residues. Trimming cost V 8 bases and J 7 bases; bases outside gene matches: 16. Germline lookup yields CDR1 SGHAT and CDR2 FQNNGV. The CDR3: CASLARGQDLGEQYF. The CDR3 nucleotides are TGTGCCAGCCTAGCGAGGGGACAGGACCTGGGGGAGCAGTACTTC.

The chain joins TRBV5-5 to TRBJ2-5; 9 bases agree with TRBD2. This CDR3 is 16 amino acids long. With V trimmed by 0 bases and J by 5 bases, 8 bases remained unmatched. Germline loops: CDR1 SGHKS, CDR2 YYEKEE (reference sequence). In nucleotides, the CDR3 is TGTGCCAGCAGCTTGGCCCTAGCGGGGACCGGCGAGACCCAGTACTTC. This translates into CASSLALAGTGETQYF.